This T cell receptor beta chain was recovered during a study of graft-versus-host responses after intestinal transplantation. Study at large: Every recipient had anti-thymocyte globulin induction and two to three years of tacrolimus plus steroids.

Looked up from germline, CDR1 is MNHEY and CDR2 is SMNVEV (reference sequence). With 0 bases clipped from V and 4 bases from J, the junction kept 5 bases outside the gene matches. The CDR3 spans 15 residues. As concerns this clone: The antigen is unknown.

Generated by immunoSEQ multiplex PCR, the TCRdb table keeps only in-frame clones and is missing some. The sample lists about 94,000 clones; roughly 90% were seen once. The specimen comprised unstimulated CD8+ T cells sorted from spleen or lymph node cells, sampled before intestinal transplant. The source of this sequence is a human donor who received an intestinal transplant. J is TRBJ2-7 and V is TRBV27, with 8 positions matching TRBD1. CDR3 bases: TGTGCCAGCAGTTTATCCGGGACAGGCCTTTACGAGCAGTACTTC. It encodes CASSLSGTGLYEQYF.